The 10 T cell receptor beta chains below were found in one sample sequenced in a study of siplizumab effects on memory and regulatory T cells. Some clones are missing from TCRdb's copy, which holds only in-frame ones; the method was immunoSEQ multiplex PCR. The repertoire holds tens of thousands of clones, with less than 95% as singletons. Sequences were obtained from CD8+ T cells sorted from blood. The receptor source for this set is a human donor in good health.

The V gene is TRBV19, the J gene TRBJ2-2, with 7 nucleotides matching TRBD1. The ends lost 3 bases at V and 6 bases at J; junction bases unmatched: 7. Germline loops: CDR1 LNHDA, CDR2 SQIVND (reference sequence). This CDR3 is 15 amino acids long. This chain's CDR3 is CASSIVAQGAGELFF. The CDR3 coding sequence is TGTGCCAGTAGTATCGTGGCTCAGGGGGCCGGGGAGCTGTTTTTT.

This chain joins TRBV19 and TRBJ1-1; D uncertain. The CDR3 runs to 13 residues. V lost 5 bases and J 0 bases, leaving 7 bases between the germline ends. CDR1 is LNHDA and CDR2 is SQIVND in the germline V gene (reference sequence). CDR3 protein: CASSLALNTEAFF. Here the CDR3 DNA reads TGTGCCAGTAGTTTGGCCCTGAACACTGAAGCTTTCTTT.

The chain has TRBV6-5 and TRBJ2-7, with D perhaps matching TRBD1 or TRBD2 (5 bases each). Germline V gene data show CDR1 as MNHEY and CDR2 as SVGAGI. Trimming removed 7 bases from V and 5 bases from J, with 18 bases in between. The CDR3 covers 14 residues. The CDR3, as DNA: TGTGCCAGCAATCTACGAGGGGATGATCACGAGCAGTACTTC. Amino acids: CASNLRGDDHEQYF.

The rearrangement uses TRBV7-3 and TRBJ2-3; D is uncertain. V lost 3 bases to trimming and J lost 6 bases, with 16 bases between them. The CDR3 runs to 15 residues. The germline CDR1 and CDR2 sequences are SGHTA and FQGTGA. The CDR3 is CASSFTATPADTQYF. Here the CDR3 DNA reads TGTGCCAGCAGCTTCACGGCTACTCCTGCGGATACGCAGTATTTT.

The chain joins TRBV19 to TRBJ2-6, with D maybe TRBD1 (5 bases). Trimming took off 8 bases at V and 0 bases at J, with 11 bases between the two ends. This CDR3 contains 15 residues. Germline CDR1 LNHDA, CDR2 SQIVND (reference sequence). The chain's CDR3 is CASHFDSSGANVLTF. The CDR3 region has the DNA TGTGCCAGTCATTTCGACAGCTCTGGGGCCAACGTCCTGACTTTC.

The genes are TRBV4-1 and TRBJ2-1; no reliable D call. Germline CDR1 reads MGHRA; CDR2 reads YSYEKL. Deletions cut 4 bases from V and 2 bases from J, with 12 bases between. CDR3 size: 15 residues. The CDR3 is CASSRGDYTYNEQFF. The CDR3 DNA follows: TGCGCCAGCAGCCGCGGAGATTATACCTACAATGAGCAGTTCTTC.

The sample holds one count of this clone. The V call is TRBV7-2, the J call TRBJ2-7; 9 bases are a match to TRBD2. With V trimmed by 5 bases and J by 1 base, 15 bases remained unmatched. The CDR3 has 18 residues. Germline CDR1 is SGHTA and CDR2 is FQGNSA. CDR3 region: CASSPHLLLAGNSYEQYF. CDR3 DNA sequence: TGTGCCAGCAGCCCCCACTTACTACTAGCGGGTAATTCCTACGAGCAGTACTTC.

The J gene is TRBJ2-5, the V gene TRBV25-1; D not certain. The germline V gene encodes CDR1 MGHDK and CDR2 SYGVNS. V lost 2 bases and J 5 bases, leaving 9 bases between the germline ends. The CDR3 loop spans 13 amino acids. CDR3 coding DNA: TGTGCCAGCAGTGAAATTCTTGGGGAGACCCAGTACTTC. Protein product: CASSEILGETQYF.

The rearrangement joins TRBV6-6 to TRBJ2-7; 9 nucleotides agree with TRBD1. CDR3 length: 14 amino acids. Trimming cost V 6 bases and J 8 bases; bases outside gene matches: 11. Germline CDR1 and CDR2: MNHNY and SVGAGI (reference sequence). CDR3 sequence (DNA): TGTGCCAGCAGATCGGGACAGGGCCCCTCTAAGCAGTACTTC. It is translated as CASRSGQGPSKQYF.

The chain has TRBV21-1 and TRBJ2-5; TRBD2, the table's D call, lacks a check against the DNA. TRBV21-1 is listed as a pseudogene. The CDR3 runs 15 residues. In DNA form, the CDR3 reads TGTGCCAGCAGCAAAGCCAAGCGCAACCAAGAGACCCAGTACTTC. Residues: CASSKAKRNQETQYF.